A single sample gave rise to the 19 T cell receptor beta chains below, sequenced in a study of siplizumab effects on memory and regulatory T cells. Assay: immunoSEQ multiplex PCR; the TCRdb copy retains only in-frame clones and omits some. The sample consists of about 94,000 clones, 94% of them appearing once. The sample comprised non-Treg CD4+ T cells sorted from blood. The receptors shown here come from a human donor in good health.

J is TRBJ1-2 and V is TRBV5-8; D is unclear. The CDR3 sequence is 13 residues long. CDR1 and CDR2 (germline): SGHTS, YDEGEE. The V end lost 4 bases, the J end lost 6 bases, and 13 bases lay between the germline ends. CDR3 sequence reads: CASSPKGFNGYTF. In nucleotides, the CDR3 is TGTGCCAGCAGCCCCAAAGGGTTTAATGGCTACACCTTC.

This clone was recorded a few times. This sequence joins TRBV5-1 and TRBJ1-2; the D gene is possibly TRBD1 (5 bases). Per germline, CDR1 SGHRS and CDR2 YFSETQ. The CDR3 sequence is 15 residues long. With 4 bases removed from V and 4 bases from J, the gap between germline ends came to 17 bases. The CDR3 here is CASSTDSGLSYGYTF. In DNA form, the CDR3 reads TGCGCCAGCAGCACAGACAGCGGCCTTTCCTATGGCTACACCTTC.

The CDR3 loop is CASSLVQGTDTQYF. CDR3 nucleotides: TGTGCCAGCAGCTTGGTTCAGGGCACAGATACGCAGTATTTT. The V and J genes are TRBV5-6 and TRBJ2-3; D is unclear. The V end was cut by 0 bases, the J end by 1 base, with 6 bases between. The germline V gene has CDR1 SGHDT and CDR2 YYEEEE. The CDR3 extends over 14 amino acids.

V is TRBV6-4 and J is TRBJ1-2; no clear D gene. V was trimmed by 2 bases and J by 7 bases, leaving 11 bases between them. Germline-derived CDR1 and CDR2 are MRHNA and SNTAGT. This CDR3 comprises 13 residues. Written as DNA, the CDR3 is TGTGCCAGCAGTGACCCGGGGTCTGGTGGCTACACCTTC. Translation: CASSDPGSGGYTF.

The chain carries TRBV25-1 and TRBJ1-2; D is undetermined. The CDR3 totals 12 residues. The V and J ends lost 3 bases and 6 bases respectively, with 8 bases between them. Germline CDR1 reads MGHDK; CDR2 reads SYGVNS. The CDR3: CASSETGHGYTF. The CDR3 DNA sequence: TGTGCCAGCAGTGAGACGGGCCATGGCTACACCTTC.

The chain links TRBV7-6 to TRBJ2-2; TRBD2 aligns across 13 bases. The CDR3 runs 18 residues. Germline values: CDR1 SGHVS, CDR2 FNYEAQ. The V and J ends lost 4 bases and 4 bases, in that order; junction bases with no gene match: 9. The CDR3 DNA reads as TGTGCCAGCAGCTCGAAGGGACTAGCGGGAAGGGGCACCGGGGAGCTGTTTTTT. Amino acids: CASSSKGLAGRGTGELFF.

The CDR3 protein is CASSQSNQALLNTEAFF. As DNA, the CDR3 is TGCGCCAGCAGTCAATCGAACCAGGCCCTTTTGAACACTGAAGCTTTCTTT. V usage is TRBV23-1 and J usage is TRBJ1-1; unclear D gene. TRBV23-1 qualifies as an ORF whose function is uncertain. V lost 0 bases to trimming and J lost 0 bases, with 14 bases between them. This CDR3 has 17 amino acids.

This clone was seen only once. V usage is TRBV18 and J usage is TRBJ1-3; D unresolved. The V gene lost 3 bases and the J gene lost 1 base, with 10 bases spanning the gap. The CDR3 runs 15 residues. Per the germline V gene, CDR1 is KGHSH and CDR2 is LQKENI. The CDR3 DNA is TGTGCCAGCTCACCCGGGTCTCAATCTGGAAACACCATATATTTT. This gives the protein CASSPGSQSGNTIYF.

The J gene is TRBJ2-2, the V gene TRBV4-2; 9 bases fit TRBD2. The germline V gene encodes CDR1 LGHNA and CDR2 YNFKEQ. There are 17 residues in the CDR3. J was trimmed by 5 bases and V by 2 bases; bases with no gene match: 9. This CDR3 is CASSQPRGSGRTGELFF. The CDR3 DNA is TGTGCCAGCAGCCAACCCCGGGGTAGCGGGAGAACCGGGGAGCTGTTTTTT.

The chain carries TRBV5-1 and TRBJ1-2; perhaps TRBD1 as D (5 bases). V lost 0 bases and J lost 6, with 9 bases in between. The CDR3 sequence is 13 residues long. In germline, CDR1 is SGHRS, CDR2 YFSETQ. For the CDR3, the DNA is TGCGCCAGCAGCTTGGGGGCAGGGAATGGCTACACCTTC. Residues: CASSLGAGNGYTF. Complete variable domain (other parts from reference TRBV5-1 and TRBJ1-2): KAGVTQTPRYLIKTRGQQVTLSCSPISGHRSVSWYQQTPGQGLQFLFEYFSETQRNKGNFPGRFSGRQFSNSRSEMNVSTLELGDSALYLCASSLGAGNGYTFGSGTRLTVV.

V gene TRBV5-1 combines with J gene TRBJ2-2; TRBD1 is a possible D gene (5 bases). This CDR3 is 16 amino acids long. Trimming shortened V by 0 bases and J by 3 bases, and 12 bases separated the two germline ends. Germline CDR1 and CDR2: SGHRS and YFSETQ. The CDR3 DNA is TGCGCCAGCAGCTTGGGCCTTGGGGCTTACACCGGGGAGCTGTTTTTT. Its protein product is CASSLGLGAYTGELFF.

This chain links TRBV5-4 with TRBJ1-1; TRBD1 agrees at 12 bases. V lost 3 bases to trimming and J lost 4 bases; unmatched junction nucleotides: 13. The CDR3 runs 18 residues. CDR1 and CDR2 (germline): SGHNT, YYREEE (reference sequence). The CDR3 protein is CASSSETGTGGAGTEAFF. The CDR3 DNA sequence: TGTGCCAGCAGCTCTGAAACCGGGACAGGGGGCGCGGGCACTGAAGCTTTCTTT. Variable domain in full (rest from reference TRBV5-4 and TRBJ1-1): ETGVTQSPTHLIKTRGQQVTLRCSSQSGHNTVSWYQQALGQGPQFIFQYYREEENGRGNFPPRFSGLQFPNYSSELNVNALELDDSALYLCASSSETGTGGAGTEAFFGQGTRLTVV.

CDR3 coding DNA: TGTGCCAGCAGCTCCCTTGGACCCTCCTACGAGCAGTACTTC. Translating it yields CASSSLGPSYEQYF. This rearrangement joins TRBV7-8 to TRBJ2-7; D is undetermined. Between the trimmed V and J ends, which lost 4 bases and 0 bases, there was a span of 10 bases. The germline V gene encodes CDR1 SGHVS and CDR2 FQNEAQ. This CDR3 is built from 14 residues.

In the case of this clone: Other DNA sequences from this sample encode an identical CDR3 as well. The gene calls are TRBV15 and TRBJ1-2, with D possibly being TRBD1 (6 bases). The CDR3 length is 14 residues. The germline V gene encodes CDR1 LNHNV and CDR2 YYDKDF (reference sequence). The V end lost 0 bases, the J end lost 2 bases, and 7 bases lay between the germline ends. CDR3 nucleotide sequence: TGTGCCACCAGCAGAGACAGGGGAAACTATGGCTACACCTTC. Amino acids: CATSRDRGNYGYTF.

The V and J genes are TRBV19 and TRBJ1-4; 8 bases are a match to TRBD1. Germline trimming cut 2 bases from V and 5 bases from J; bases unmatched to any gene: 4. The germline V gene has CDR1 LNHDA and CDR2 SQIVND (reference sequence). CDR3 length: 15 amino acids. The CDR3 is CASSIQGAQNEKLFF. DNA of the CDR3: TGTGCCAGTAGTATACAGGGGGCGCAGAATGAAAAACTGTTTTTT.

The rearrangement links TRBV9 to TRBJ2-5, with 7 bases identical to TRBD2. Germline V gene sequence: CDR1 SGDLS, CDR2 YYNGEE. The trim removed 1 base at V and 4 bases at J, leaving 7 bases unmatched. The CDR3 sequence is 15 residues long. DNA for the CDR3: TGTGCCAGCAGCGTACGGAGTAGCGGGCCAGAGACCCAGTACTTC. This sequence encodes CASSVRSSGPETQYF.

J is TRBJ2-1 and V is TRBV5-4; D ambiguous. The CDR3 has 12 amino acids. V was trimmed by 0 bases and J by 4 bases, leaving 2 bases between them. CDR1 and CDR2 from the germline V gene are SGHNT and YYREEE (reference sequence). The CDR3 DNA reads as TGTGCCAGCAGCTTGGTATACAATGAGCAGTTCTTC. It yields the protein CASSLVYNEQFF.

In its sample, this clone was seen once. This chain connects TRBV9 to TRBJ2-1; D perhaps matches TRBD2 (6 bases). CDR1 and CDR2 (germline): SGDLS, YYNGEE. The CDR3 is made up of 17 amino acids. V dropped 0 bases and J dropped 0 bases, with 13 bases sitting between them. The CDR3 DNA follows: TGTGCCAGCAGCGTAGGGGGGACTCCCAGCTCCTACAATGAGCAGTTCTTC. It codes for CASSVGGTPSSYNEQFF.

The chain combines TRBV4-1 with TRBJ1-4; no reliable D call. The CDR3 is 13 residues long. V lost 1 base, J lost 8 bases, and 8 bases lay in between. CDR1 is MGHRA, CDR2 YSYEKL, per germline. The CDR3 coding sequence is TGCGCCAGCAGCCAAGGGGTTCGCGAAAAACTGTTTTTT. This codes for CASSQGVREKLFF.